This T cell receptor (beta chain) is drawn from a study of cytomegalovirus exposure and HLA in healthy donors. The CDR3 sequence is 17 residues long. With 4 bases clipped from V and 1 base from J, the junction kept 4 bases outside the gene matches. Germline V gene data show CDR1 as SGHVS and CDR2 as FQNEAQ. This PCR relied on a set of 60 Vbeta primers and 13 Jbeta primers. The protocol was immunoSEQ multiplex PCR, while the TCRdb copy is restricted to in-frame clones and leaves out a portion. This sample has 150,000 or so clones, with approximately 80% found just once. The rearrangement joins TRBV7-8 to TRBJ2-3, with 14 bases identical to TRBD2. Sequencing input: PBMCs. The source is a woman aged 40 to 50 in good health and CMV-seropositive. The CDR3 loop reads CASSSRLAGGGTDTQYF. CDR3 in DNA: TGTGCCAGCAGCTCTAGACTAGCGGGAGGGGGCACAGATACGCAGTATTTT.